The 9 T cell receptor beta chains reported below all come from one sample, sequenced in a study of T cell repertoires in cytomegalovirus infection. TCRdb recomputed calls from the reads with MiXCR, one row per CDR3 protein. The sample consists of some 590,000 distinct CDR3 sequences, about 40% of them appearing once. The antigens these receptors bind are not known. The sample in question was cultured PBMCs, obtained from culture after CMV antigen stimulation. These receptors were taken from a human donor in good health (CMV status not recorded). Some clones in this sample may be carry-over from other donors' samples.

This CDR3 is CATSDPGTSGVGNEQFF. The DNA for the CDR3 is TGTGCCACCAGTGATCCCGGGACCAGCGGGGTGGGGAATGAGCAGTTCTTC. The chain couples TRBV24-1 to TRBJ2-1; the match to TRBD2 covers 7 bases. Germline V gene data show CDR1 as KGHDR and CDR2 as SFDVKD. V gave up 3 bases and J gave up 7 bases; unmatched junction bases: 14. CDR3 length: 17 residues.

In this sample, this clonotype turned up a few times. The chain is built from TRBV7-9 and TRBJ1-1; tentatively, D is TRBD1 (6 bases). V lost 8 bases to trimming and J lost 1 base, with 11 bases between them. The CDR3 covers 13 residues. Germline lookup yields CDR1 SEHNR and CDR2 FQNEAQ (reference sequence). CDR3 sequence (DNA): TGTGCCAGCTCAGGGGAGAAGAACACTGAAGCTTTCTTT. It translates to CASSGEKNTEAFF.

This clonotype was seen a handful of times. V and J are TRBV7-6 and TRBJ2-1; 11 nucleotides match TRBD2. Germline loops: CDR1 SGHVS, CDR2 FNYEAQ. There are 15 residues in the CDR3. J gave up 6 bases and V 4 bases, and 5 bases lay outside the gene matches. CDR3 residues: CASSSPSGGTNEQFF. Here the CDR3 DNA reads TGTGCCAGCAGCTCACCTAGCGGGGGGACCAATGAGCAGTTCTTC.

V usage is TRBV29-1 and J usage is TRBJ1-2; D unclear. V dropped 7 bases and J dropped 4 bases, with 10 bases sitting between them. The CDR3 is made up of 11 amino acids. Germline loops: CDR1 SQVTM, CDR2 ANQGSEA. CDR3 sequence: CSDYESYGYTF. CDR3 bases: TGCAGCGACTATGAGAGCTATGGCTACACCTTC.

V and J are TRBV7-4 and TRBJ2-5; unclear D gene. The V end lost 4 bases, the J end lost 5 bases, and 11 bases lay between the germline ends. From germline, CDR1 is SGHVT and CDR2 SQSDAQ. This CDR3 has 13 amino acids. CDR3 amino acids: CASSSSRLETQYF. In DNA, the CDR3 is TGTGCCAGCAGCTCATCGAGGTTGGAGACCCAGTACTTC.

This clonotype was seen more than once but under ten times. V and J are TRBV19 and TRBJ2-7, with 7 positions matching TRBD2. The V gene's germline CDR1 is LNHDA and CDR2 SQIVND (reference sequence). CDR3 size: 14 residues. The junction had 13 bases not matched to a gene; V was cut back by 7 bases and J by 7 bases. The CDR3: CASTYLAVHGEQYF. Written as DNA, the CDR3 is TGTGCCAGTACCTATCTAGCGGTCCACGGAGAGCAGTACTTC.

V is TRBV25-1 and J is TRBJ1-6, with D perhaps matching TRBD1 (6 bases). This CDR3 region has 14 residues. With 6 bases removed from V and 9 bases from J, the gap between germline ends came to 15 bases. Germline CDR1 and CDR2: MGHDK and SYGVNS. CDR3 amino acids: CASRGGRGPSPLHF. The CDR3 DNA reads TGTGCCAGCAGGGGTGGTCGGGGGCCTTCACCCCTCCACTTT.

The table lists this clonotype with a few counts. The chain carries TRBV7-9 and TRBJ1-5; no clear D gene. CDR3 length: 14 amino acids. CDR1 is SEHNR and CDR2 is FQNEAQ in the germline V gene (reference sequence). V was trimmed by 7 bases and J by 5 bases, leaving 15 bases between them. The CDR3 region is CASTPGSGYQPQHF. DNA for the CDR3: TGTGCCAGCACCCCGGGGTCAGGTTATCAGCCCCAGCATTTT.

This clonotype was seen a handful of times. The chain combines TRBV7-9 with TRBJ2-2, with 8 bases lining up with TRBD1. There are 14 residues in the CDR3. The V gene's germline CDR1 is SEHNR and CDR2 FQNEAQ (reference sequence). With V trimmed by 4 bases and J by 6 bases, 4 bases remained unmatched. Here the CDR3 reads CASSSRTGPGELFF. In DNA form, the CDR3 reads TGTGCCAGCAGCTCCAGGACAGGGCCCGGGGAGCTGTTTTTT.